One and the same sample provided the 15 T cell receptor beta chains below, sequenced in a study of metastatic and nonmetastatic thyroid tumors. Every patient was untreated before thyroid surgery. Through MiXCR, TCRdb re-clonotyped the PCR reads. The repertoire holds approximately 8,000 clones, with approximately 33% as singletons. The specimen sequenced was tumor tissue. These TCRs come from a female donor with papillary thyroid cancer or a benign thyroid nodule (not recorded which). Some clones in this sample may be carry-over from other donors' samples.

This clone was detected a few times. The chain employs TRBV6-5 and TRBJ2-3; 10 bases fit TRBD2. V dropped 4 bases and J dropped 1; count of bases not matched to a gene: 8. CDR3 length: 17 amino acids. From germline, CDR1 is MNHEY and CDR2 SVGAGI. Here the CDR3 DNA reads TGTGCCAGCAGTTCCTATGGACTAGCGGAGCGCACAGATACGCAGTATTTT. Its translation: CASSSYGLAERTDTQYF.

This clone has a handful of counts. The chain combines TRBV19 with TRBJ2-3, with unresolved D. Trimming left V 6 bases short and J 6 bases short, with 16 bases between. The V gene's germline CDR1 is LNHDA and CDR2 SQIVND (reference sequence). The CDR3 contains 14 residues. CDR3 in DNA: TGTGCCAGTAGCCAAGGGTACAACGTGGATACGCAGTATTTT. Translation: CASSQGYNVDTQYF.

By sample fraction, this clone is medium-sized. The chain combines TRBV5-1 with TRBJ1-6, with D perhaps matching TRBD1 (6 bases). V dropped 0 bases and J dropped 8 bases, with 12 bases sitting between them. Germline-derived CDR1 and CDR2 are SGHRS and YFSETQ. The CDR3 is 15 amino acids. Here the CDR3 reads CASSLVVGADSPLHF. The CDR3 nucleotides read TGCGCCAGCAGCTTGGTGGTGGGGGCGGATTCACCCCTCCACTTT.

The CDR3 spells CASSQEIQGSYGYTF. CDR3 coding DNA: TGTGCCAGCAGCCAAGAGATCCAGGGATCTTATGGCTACACCTTC. The chain carries TRBV4-2 and TRBJ1-2; weak D call: TRBD1 (5 bases). V was trimmed by 0 bases and J by 5 bases, leaving 13 bases between them. Germline CDR1 reads LGHNA; CDR2 reads YNFKEQ. The CDR3 covers 15 residues.

V gene TRBV5-1 combines with J gene TRBJ2-5, with a tentative D call TRBD2 (5 bases). V shed 5 bases and J shed 5 bases, with 10 bases lying between them. This CDR3 comprises 12 residues. Per the germline V gene, CDR1 is SGHRS and CDR2 is YFSETQ. CDR3 coding DNA: TGCGCCAGCAGTCTAGCCGGGGAGACCCAGTACTTC. It yields the protein CASSLAGETQYF.

Within the sample, this clone is medium-sized. The genes are TRBV4-2 and TRBJ1-2; no definite D call. Germline lookup yields CDR1 LGHNA and CDR2 YNFKEQ. The germline V and J ends were trimmed by 2 bases and 12 bases, with 22 bases remaining between them. The CDR3 covers 15 residues. CDR3 sequence reads: CASSQRHELHRRDTF. CDR3 DNA: TGTGCCAGCAGCCAAAGACACGAACTCCACCGGAGGGACACCTTC.

This chain connects TRBV7-2 to TRBJ1-4, with 9 bases aligning to TRBD1. V lost 5 bases to trimming and J lost 8 bases; unmatched junction nucleotides: 6. This CDR3 is 14 amino acids long. The germline V gene encodes CDR1 SGHTA and CDR2 FQGNSA. CDR3 amino acids: CASSPDRGGEKLFF. DNA for the CDR3: TGTGCCAGCAGCCCCGACAGGGGGGGAGAAAAACTGTTTTTT.

The CDR3 here is CASSEGRGNTIYF. CDR3 DNA sequence: TGTGCCAGCAGCGAGGGACGCGGAAACACCATATATTTT. V usage is TRBV7-8 and J usage is TRBJ1-3, with D possibly TRBD1 on 5 matching bases. Trimming took 5 bases from V and 4 from J, leaving 9 bases between them. CDR3 length: 13 residues. Per germline, CDR1 SGHVS and CDR2 FQNEAQ.

V and J are TRBV11-1 and TRBJ2-1; TRBD2 might be the D (5 bases). This CDR3 has 16 amino acids. CDR1 is SGHAT and CDR2 is FQDESV in the germline V gene (reference sequence). The V gene lost 4 bases and the J gene lost 4 bases, with 17 bases spanning the gap. The CDR3 DNA reads as TGTGCCAGCAGCTCTCCGGACTTCATGGATTACAATGAGCAGTTCTTC. It specifies CASSSPDFMDYNEQFF.

This clone has just a few counts. V is TRBV27 and J is TRBJ1-5; possibly TRBD1 for D (5 bases). The CDR3 loop spans 17 amino acids. The germline V and J ends were trimmed by 3 bases and 2 bases, with 17 bases remaining between them. CDR1 is MNHEY, CDR2 SMNVEV, per germline (reference sequence). CDR3 nucleotide sequence: TGTGCCAGCAGTTTGACGGGGGGGAGGAATGGCAATCAGCCCCAGCATTTT. Translating it yields CASSLTGGRNGNQPQHF.

V and J are TRBV6-2 or TRBV6-3 and TRBJ2-7; 8 bases agree with TRBD2. V was pared by 4 bases and J by 6 bases, with 14 bases of the junction left unmatched. CDR1 and CDR2 from the germline V gene are MNHEY and SVGEGT. The CDR3 extends over 16 amino acids. CDR3 region: CASSFTIGLARVEQYF. CDR3 DNA: TGTGCCAGCAGTTTCACGATCGGACTAGCCCGGGTCGAGCAGTACTTC.

This clone is judged medium-sized. The CDR3 loop is CASISSRRDTEAFF. In nucleotides, the CDR3 is TGTGCCAGCATCTCGTCGCGAAGGGACACTGAAGCTTTCTTT. The V gene is TRBV7-2, the J gene TRBJ1-1, with unresolved D. CDR1 and CDR2 (germline): SGHTA, FQGNSA. CDR3 length equals 14 residues. With 7 bases removed from V and 3 bases from J, the gap between germline ends came to 15 bases.

The gene calls are TRBV15 and TRBJ1-2, with a weak D call TRBD1 (5 bases). Trimming removed 0 bases from V and 7 bases from J, with 15 bases in between. The CDR3 sequence is 15 residues long. Germline values: CDR1 LNHNV, CDR2 YYDKDF (reference sequence). The CDR3 reads CATSRDIGAPLGYTF. As DNA, the CDR3 is TGTGCCACCAGCAGAGATATCGGGGCCCCCCTTGGCTACACCTTC.

There are a few counts of this clone. The CDR3 is CASSGPAGPTYEQYF. CDR3 sequence (DNA): TGTGCCAGCAGTGGCCCAGCCGGGCCCACCTACGAGCAGTACTTC. The V gene is TRBV6-1, the J gene TRBJ2-7; no clear D gene. Germline CDR1 MNHNS, CDR2 SASEGT. The V end lost 4 bases, the J end lost 2 bases, and 15 bases lay between the germline ends. The CDR3 is 15 amino acids.

This clone was seen only a few times. As DNA, the CDR3 is TGTGCCAGCAGTTATAGCGGGAGTTGGGCAGATACGCAGTATTTT. Protein product: CASSYSGSWADTQYF. The V and J genes are TRBV12-3 or TRBV12-4 and TRBJ2-3; TRBD2 aligns across 9 bases. Germline trimming cut 4 bases from V and 4 bases from J; bases unmatched to any gene: 6. This CDR3 has 15 residues.